The clone carrying this TCR beta chain was observed at least ten times. Its target is not known. TCRdb fed the reads into MiXCR, producing one record per CDR3 protein. The data show fewer than 1,000,000 distinct CDR3 sequences, 30% to 40% seen once. These data originate in a study of T cell repertoires in cytomegalovirus infection. Overall study context: Researchers turned to recently identified HLA-C-restricted CMV epitopes as well as well-studied HLA-B-restricted ones.

Germline CDR1 SEHNR, CDR2 FQNEAQ (reference sequence). The CDR3 is 14 residues long. Between the trimmed V and J ends, which lost 4 bases and 3 bases, there was a span of 10 bases. Study results and limitations: HLA-C-restricted CMV clonotypes gave the most frequent clonotype in two of eight donors.

The source was cultured CD8+ T cells from PBMCs, collected from culture after CMV antigen stimulation. The sequence derives from a human donor in good health (CMV status not recorded). Some clones in this sample may be carry-over from other donors' samples. The chain joins TRBV7-9 to TRBJ2-1; unclear D gene. The CDR3 nucleotides are TGTGCCAGCAGCTCACCCGGTGGCTACAATGAGCAGTTCTTC. The encoded protein is CASSSPGGYNEQFF.